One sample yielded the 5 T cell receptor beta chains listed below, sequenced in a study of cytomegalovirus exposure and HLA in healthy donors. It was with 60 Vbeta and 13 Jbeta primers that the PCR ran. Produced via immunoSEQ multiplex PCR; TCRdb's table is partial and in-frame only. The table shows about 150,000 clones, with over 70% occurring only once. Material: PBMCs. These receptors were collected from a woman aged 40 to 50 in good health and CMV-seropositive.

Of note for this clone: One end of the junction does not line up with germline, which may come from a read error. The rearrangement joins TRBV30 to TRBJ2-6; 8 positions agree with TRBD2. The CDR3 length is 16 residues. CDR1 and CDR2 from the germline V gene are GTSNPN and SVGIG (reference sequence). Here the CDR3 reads CAWCLGGAIGANGLTF. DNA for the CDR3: TGTGCCTGGTGTCTCGGGGGGGCTATTGGGGCCAACGGCCTGACTTTC.

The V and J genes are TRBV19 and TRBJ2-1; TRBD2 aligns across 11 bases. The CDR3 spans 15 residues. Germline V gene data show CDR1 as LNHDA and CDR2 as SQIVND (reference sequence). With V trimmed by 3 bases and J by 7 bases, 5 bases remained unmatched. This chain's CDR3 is CASSILAGGPNEQFF. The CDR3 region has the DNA TGTGCCAGTAGTATTTTAGCGGGGGGGCCAAATGAGCAGTTCTTC. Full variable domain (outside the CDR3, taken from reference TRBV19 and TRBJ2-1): DGGITQSPKYLFRKEGQNVTLSCEQNLNHDAMYWYRQDPGQGLRLIYYSQIVNDFQKGDIAEGYSVSREKKESFPLTVTSAQKNPTAFYLCASSILAGGPNEQFFGPGTRLTVL.

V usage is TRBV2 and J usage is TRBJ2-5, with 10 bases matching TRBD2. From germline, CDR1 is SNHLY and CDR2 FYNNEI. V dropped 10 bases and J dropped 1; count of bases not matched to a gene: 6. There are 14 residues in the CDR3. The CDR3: CATGLAASQETQYF. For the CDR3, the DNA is TGTGCCACAGGACTAGCGGCGTCCCAAGAGACCCAGTACTTC.

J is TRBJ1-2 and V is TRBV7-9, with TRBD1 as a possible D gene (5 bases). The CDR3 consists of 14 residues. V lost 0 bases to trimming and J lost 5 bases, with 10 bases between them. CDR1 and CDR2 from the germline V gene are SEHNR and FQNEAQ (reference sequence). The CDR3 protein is CASSLAGTIYGYTF. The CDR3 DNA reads TGTGCCAGCAGCTTAGCCGGGACTATTTATGGCTACACCTTC.

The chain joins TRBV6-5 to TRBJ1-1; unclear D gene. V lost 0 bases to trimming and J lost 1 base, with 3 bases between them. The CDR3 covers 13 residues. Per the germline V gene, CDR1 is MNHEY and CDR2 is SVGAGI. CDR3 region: CASSYSRNTEAFF. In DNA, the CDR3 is TGTGCCAGCAGTTACTCGAGGAACACTGAAGCTTTCTTT.